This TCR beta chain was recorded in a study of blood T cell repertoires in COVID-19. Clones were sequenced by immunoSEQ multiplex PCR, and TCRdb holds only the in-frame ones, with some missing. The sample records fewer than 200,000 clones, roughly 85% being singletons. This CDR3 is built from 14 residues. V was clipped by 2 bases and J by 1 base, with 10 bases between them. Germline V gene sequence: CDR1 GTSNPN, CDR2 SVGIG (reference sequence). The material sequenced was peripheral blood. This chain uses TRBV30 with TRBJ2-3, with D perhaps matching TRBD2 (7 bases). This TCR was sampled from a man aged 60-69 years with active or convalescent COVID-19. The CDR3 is CAWSRGGGTDTQYF. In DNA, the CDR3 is TGTGCCTGGAGTAGAGGGGGGGGCACAGATACGCAGTATTTT.